The rows below give T cell receptor beta chains drawn from one sample of a study of blood T cell repertoires in COVID-19. Data came from immunoSEQ multiplex PCR; TCRdb stores just in-frame clones and leaves some out. The sample has approximately 140,000 clones; over 70% are singletons. Sequenced: peripheral blood. The receptor set was obtained from a man at least 80 years old with acute or convalescent COVID-19. Both conserved end residues are part of each CDR3. The D gene is left open where the match is weak. Some rows have no size entry. The others give once, few or many, or a class for an expanded clone.

j_call,clone_size,v_call,d_call,cdr3_aa,cdr3_nt
TRBJ1-5,NA,TRBV2,NA,CASSDPGAGNQPQHF,TGTGCCAGCAGTGACCCAGGGGCTGGGAATCAGCCCCAGCATTTT
TRBJ1-5,NA,TRBV2,TRBD1,CASRDLQGAQPQHF,TGTGCCAGCAGGGACCTACAGGGGGCCCAGCCCCAGCATTTT
TRBJ2-5,NA,TRBV12-3/TRBV12-4,TRBD2,CASSGGLVETQYF,TGTGCCAGCAGTGGAGGACTAGTGGAGACCCAGTACTTC
TRBJ1-1,NA,TRBV18,TRBD1,CASSKRDSEAFF,TGTGCCAGCTCAAAACGGGACAGTGAAGCTTTCTTT
TRBJ1-1,NA,TRBV5-8,NA,CASSWGGTGLNTEAFF,TGTGCCAGCAGCTGGGGGGGGACCGGTTTGAACACTGAAGCTTTCTTT
TRBJ2-5,NA,TRBV3-1/TRBV3-2,TRBD1,CASTLGGAETQYF,TGTGCCAGCACCTTAGGGGGCGCGGAGACCCAGTACTTC
TRBJ2-3,NA,TRBV5-1,NA,CASSSSGGRGDTQYF,TGCGCCAGCAGCAGTTCCGGGGGAAGAGGAGATACGCAGTATTTT
TRBJ1-5,NA,TRBV15,NA,CATSRDGNSNQPQHF,TGTGCCACCAGCAGAGACGGGAATAGCAATCAGCCCCAGCATTTT
TRBJ1-4,NA,TRBV6-5,NA,CASSYSPRSNEKLFF,TGTGCCAGCAGTTACTCGCCCAGATCTAATGAAAAACTGTTTTTT
TRBJ2-2,NA,TRBV3-1/TRBV3-2,NA,CASTPGGLATFGELFF,TGTGCCAGCACCCCCGGCGGGCTAGCGACATTCGGGGAGCTGTTTTTT
TRBJ2-2,once,TRBV6-5,NA,CASSYRENTGELFF,TGTGCCAGCAGTTACCGCGAGAACACCGGGGAGCTGTTTTTT
TRBJ2-5,NA,TRBV5-6,TRBD2,CASSFPGLAGGGETQYF,TGTGCCAGCAGCTTTCCGGGACTAGCGGGAGGGGGAGAGACCCAGTACTTC
TRBJ2-2,NA,TRBV28,NA,CASSFRGILTGELFF,TGTGCCAGCAGCTTTAGGGGAATTCTCACCGGGGAGCTGTTTTTT
TRBJ2-7,NA,TRBV10-1,NA,CASSETRTAPGTYEQYF,TGCGCCAGCAGTGAGACACGGACGGCCCCGGGGACCTACGAGCAGTACTTC
TRBJ2-3,NA,TRBV4-1,TRBD2,CASSQGTGLAGVRSDTQYF,TGCGCCAGCAGCCAAGGCACGGGACTAGCGGGAGTACGCTCAGATACGCAGTATTTT
TRBJ1-2,NA,TRBV19,NA,CASSFRQGGGYTF,TGTGCCAGTAGTTTCAGGCAGGGTGGTGGCTACACCTTC
TRBJ2-2,NA,TRBV3-1/TRBV3-2,NA,CASSQEIPGTGELFF,TGTGCCAGCAGCCAAGAAATCCCAGGGACCGGGGAGCTGTTTTTT
TRBJ1-6,NA,TRBV7-2,NA,CASSLVGGNSPLHF,TGTGCCAGCAGCTTAGTCGGGGGTAATTCACCCCTCCACTTT
TRBJ2-5,NA,TRBV5-1,TRBD2,CASSFAPGLAGSGSRETQYF,TGCGCCAGCAGCTTCGCCCCGGGACTAGCGGGGTCGGGGTCGAGGGAGACCCAGTACTTC
TRBJ1-2,NA,TRBV15,TRBD1,CATSRDRQGANYGYTF,TGTGCCACCAGCAGAGATCGGCAGGGGGCTAACTATGGCTACACCTTC
TRBJ1-2,NA,TRBV10-3,NA,CAIRDSGDYGYTF,TGTGCCATCAGGGACAGTGGAGACTATGGCTACACCTTC
TRBJ1-5,NA,TRBV2,NA,CATKTYSNQPQHF,TGTGCCACAAAGACTTATAGCAATCAGCCCCAGCATTTT
TRBJ1-2,few,TRBV5-8,NA,CASSLAVYGYTF,TGTGCCAGCAGCTTGGCGGTCTATGGCTACACCTTC
TRBJ1-1,NA,TRBV5-1,NA,CASSRTLNTEAFF,TGCGCCAGCAGCAGGACACTGAACACTGAAGCTTTCTTT
TRBJ1-5,NA,TRBV2,NA,CASSEVGSQPQHF,TGTGCCAGCAGTGAAGTAGGGAGTCAGCCCCAGCATTTT
TRBJ1-6,NA,TRBV6-5,NA,CASSPWGGQNSPLHF,TGTGCCAGCAGTCCCTGGGGGGGCCAAAATTCACCCCTCCACTTT